This T cell receptor (beta chain) was found in a study of cytomegalovirus exposure and HLA in healthy donors. Vbeta (60) and Jbeta (13) primers were used in the PCR. Measured with immunoSEQ multiplex PCR; TCRdb has only the in-frame clones, and not every one. The data show tens of thousands of clones, around 78% seen once. Notes on this clone: What it recognizes is unknown.

Study-wide findings and caveats: Other equally common chains were less clonally expanded than HLA-associated TCR beta chains, a later analysis showed.

The germline V and J ends were trimmed by 3 bases and 0 bases, with 11 bases remaining between them. The CDR3 is 15 amino acids. The V gene's germline CDR1 is LGHNA and CDR2 YNFKEQ. The study sampled nominally healthy donors, though unrecorded immune exposures were likely. What was sequenced was PBMCs. The chain links TRBV4-2 to TRBJ2-5, with D possibly matching TRBD2 (6 bases). This clonotype originated in a male donor in good health and CMV-seropositive. This CDR3 is CASSQAGSYQETQYF. Here the CDR3 DNA reads TGTGCCAGCAGCCAGGCGGGGTCGTACCAAGAGACCCAGTACTTC.